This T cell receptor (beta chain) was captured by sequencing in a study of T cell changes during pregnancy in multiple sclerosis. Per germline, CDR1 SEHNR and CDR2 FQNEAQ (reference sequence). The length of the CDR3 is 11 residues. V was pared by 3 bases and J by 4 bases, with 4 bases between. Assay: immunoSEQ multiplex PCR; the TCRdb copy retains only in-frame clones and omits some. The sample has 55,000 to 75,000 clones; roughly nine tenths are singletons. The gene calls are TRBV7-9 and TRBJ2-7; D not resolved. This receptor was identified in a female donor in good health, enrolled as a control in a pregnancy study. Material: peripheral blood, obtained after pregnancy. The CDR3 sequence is CASSFTYEQYF. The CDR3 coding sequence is TGTGCCAGCAGCTTTACTTACGAGCAGTACTTC.